This T cell receptor beta chain was documented in a study of tumor-infiltrating lymphocytes in oesophageal squamous cell carcinoma. The V gene's germline CDR1 is SGHNT and CDR2 YENEEA. The CDR3 sequence is 15 residues long. Trimming stripped 6 bases from V and 4 bases from J, with 17 bases between. TCRdb called the PCR reads again in MiXCR, with one record for every CDR3 protein. The data contain over 20,000 distinct CDR3 sequences, around 37% of them singletons. The clonotype originates from a female donor with esophageal squamous cell carcinoma. Sequenced: esophageal tumor tissue. The genes are TRBV11-3 and TRBJ2-3; D remains unclear. The CDR3 DNA follows: TGTGCCAGCAGTCAGGACCCCTCAGGCCCAGATACGCAGTATTTT. Translated: CASSQDPSGPDTQYF.